The TCR beta chain under discussion was sequenced for a study of T cells in localized non-small cell lung cancer. Points from the study as a whole: Adjacent uninvolved lung had the highest clonality, suggesting focused antigen responses. Median around 56 top-100 tumor clones were shared with paired adjacent lung.

The count of this clone is one. The antigen is not known. The CDR3 is 16 amino acids. The V and J ends lost 3 bases and 1 base, in that order; junction bases with no gene match: 6. Germline V gives CDR1 WSHSY, CDR2 SAAADI. Neighbouring lung, lacking atypia, was collected no less than 2 cm away from the tumor margin. This table comes from immunoSEQ multiplex PCR, and its TCRdb copy is limited to in-frame clones, with some not included. The data contain approximately 2,000 clones, under 30% of them seen just once; the ten biggest clones take up approximately 19%. The receptor comes from a woman aged 35 to 70 with stage II lung adenocarcinoma. Sequenced material: normal lung tissue next to the tumor, taken before any cancer treatment. The V call is TRBV10-2, the J call TRBJ2-7; 10 nucleotides align to TRBD2. This chain's CDR3 is CASSEGLAGVSYEQYF. In DNA form, the CDR3 reads TGCGCCAGCAGTGAAGGGCTAGCGGGGGTATCCTACGAGCAGTACTTC.